Below, one T cell receptor (beta chain) is given with its context. This entry comes from a study of blood T cell repertoires in COVID-19. Profiling relied on immunoSEQ multiplex PCR, and the TCRdb table lists in-frame clones only, not all of them. The sample yields fewer than 250,000 clones, about 83% seen once. The age range of participants was about 18 to 100 years, with residence in about two dozen US areas. Two negative PCRs, clearance, or symptom resolution had been documented for recovered Cohort 3 donors. CDR1 and CDR2 from the germline V gene are SGHRS and YFSETQ. Trimming took off 1 base at V and 8 bases at J, with 13 bases between the two ends. The CDR3 consists of 14 residues.

The chain couples TRBV5-1 to TRBJ2-1; D is ambiguous. This TCR was sampled from a middle-aged woman who had recovered from COVID-19. The specimen was PBMCs or T cells enriched from blood (not recorded which). For the CDR3, the DNA is TGCGCCAGCAGCTTGATAGTGTTTGGTCATGAGCAGTTCTTC. Its translation: CASSLIVFGHEQFF.